The 23 T cell receptor beta chains reported below all come from one sample, sequenced in a study of cytomegalovirus exposure and HLA in healthy donors. Clones were sequenced by immunoSEQ multiplex PCR, and TCRdb holds only the in-frame ones, with some missing. The table shows more than 110,000 clones, with roughly 88% occurring only once. The material sequenced was PBMCs. The source of these receptors is a woman aged 18-29 years in good health and CMV-seropositive.

The chain combines TRBV5-1 with TRBJ2-3, with D hard to call. V gave up 6 bases and J gave up 0 bases, with 14 bases separating them. The CDR3 length is 15 residues. Germline V gene lookup returns CDR1 SGHRS and CDR2 YFSETQ. CDR3 loop: CASTLSRVSTDTQYF. The CDR3 DNA follows: TGCGCCAGCACCCTTTCTCGCGTTAGCACAGATACGCAGTATTTT.

The chain links TRBV9 to TRBJ2-1; 7 bases agree with TRBD2. Germline CDR1 and CDR2: SGDLS and YYNGEE. The CDR3 loop spans 15 amino acids. With 9 bases clipped from V and 8 bases from J, the junction kept 17 bases outside the gene matches. DNA for the CDR3: TGTGCCACCCGGTCGGGAGGTGGGGCGAGTGATGAGCAGTTCTTC. Its translation: CATRSGGGASDEQFF.

The rearrangement uses TRBV4-3 and TRBJ1-2, with D perhaps matching TRBD1 (6 bases). The CDR3 is 16 residues long. The germline V gene encodes CDR1 LGHNA and CDR2 YSLEER. Trimming removed 0 bases at V and 8 bases at J, with 19 bases between. In nucleotides, the CDR3 is TGCGCCAGCAGCCAAGAAGCTTTCACAGGGTGGTCGGGCTACACCTTC. Translated: CASSQEAFTGWSGYTF.

The chain joins TRBV18 to TRBJ1-2, with 11 nucleotides matching TRBD1. The CDR3 has 15 amino acids. Germline V CDR1 and CDR2: KGHSH, LQKENI. The trim removed 6 bases at V and 4 bases at J, leaving 7 bases unmatched. CDR3 loop: CASSPDRGRIYGYTF. Written as DNA, the CDR3 is TGTGCCAGCTCTCCGGACAGGGGGCGCATCTATGGCTACACCTTC.

The rearrangement uses TRBV2 and TRBJ1-1; D is perhaps TRBD1 (5 bases). Germline V gene data show CDR1 as SNHLY and CDR2 as FYNNEI. V was trimmed by 3 bases and J by 0 bases, leaving 11 bases between them. The CDR3 runs to 15 residues. The CDR3 DNA reads TGTGCCAGCAGTGATCCTCGACAGTTGAACACTGAAGCTTTCTTT. It specifies CASSDPRQLNTEAFF. The whole variable domain, filled in from reference TRBV2 and TRBJ1-1, reads EPEVTQTPSHQVTQMGQEVILRCVPISNHLYFYWYRQILGQKVEFLVSFYNNEISEKSEIFDDQFSVERPDGSNFTLKIRSTKLEDSAMYFCASSDPRQLNTEAFFGQGTRLTVV.

The J gene is TRBJ2-7, the V gene TRBV4-1, with 7 bases fitting TRBD1. V lost 1 base and J lost 6; bases outside the gene matches: 9. The CDR3 is made up of 15 amino acids. Germline assignment: CDR1 MGHRA and CDR2 YSYEKL. The CDR3 region is CASSQGPGQPGEQYF. CDR3 in DNA: TGCGCCAGCAGCCAAGGCCCGGGACAGCCAGGCGAGCAGTACTTC.

This chain connects TRBV5-1 to TRBJ2-7; D perhaps matches TRBD2 (6 bases). Germline V CDR1 and CDR2: SGHRS, YFSETQ. This CDR3 has 14 amino acids. The germline V and J ends were trimmed by 3 bases and 6 bases, with 16 bases remaining between them. CDR3 protein: CASSSGTVSGEQYF. The DNA of the CDR3 is TGCGCCAGCAGCTCCGGGACTGTATCTGGCGAGCAGTACTTC.

This chain joins TRBV10-3 and TRBJ1-2; D is unclear. The germline gives CDR1 ENHRY, CDR2 SYGVKD. This CDR3 region has 14 residues. V lost 3 bases and J 5 bases, leaving 13 bases between the germline ends. CDR3 sequence reads: CAISELVSSYGYTF. CDR3 DNA sequence: TGTGCCATCAGTGAATTGGTCAGTTCTTATGGCTACACCTTC.

V and J are TRBV28 and TRBJ1-5; D may be TRBD1 (5 bases). The CDR3 is 15 residues long. In germline, CDR1 is MDHEN, CDR2 SYDVKM. Trimming stripped 6 bases from V and 4 bases from J, with 16 bases between. CDR3 sequence reads: CASSPGTLLNQPQHF. The CDR3 DNA reads TGTGCCAGCAGCCCGGGGACTCTTTTAAATCAGCCCCAGCATTTT.

V gene TRBV29-1 combines with J gene TRBJ2-5; D is unclear. Germline CDR1 SQVTM, CDR2 ANQGSEA. CDR3 length: 13 amino acids. Trimming took 2 bases from V and 0 from J, leaving 7 bases between them. The CDR3 spells CSVEFSDQETQYF. The DNA of the CDR3 is TGCAGCGTTGAATTTTCGGACCAAGAGACCCAGTACTTC.

J is TRBJ2-1 and V is TRBV7-9; the match to TRBD1 covers 10 bases. The germline V gene has CDR1 SEHNR and CDR2 FQNEAQ (reference sequence). Losses at the gene ends were 0 bases for V and 6 bases for J; bases not matched to a gene: 5. The length of the CDR3 is 16 residues. This CDR3 reads CASSLAPRTGGNEQFF. CDR3 nucleotides: TGTGCCAGCAGCTTAGCACCTCGGACAGGGGGCAATGAGCAGTTCTTC.

The V gene is TRBV2, the J gene TRBJ1-4; the match to TRBD1 covers 9 bases. The CDR3 loop spans 13 amino acids. Germline V gene sequence: CDR1 SNHLY, CDR2 FYNNEI. After removal of 7 bases from V and 8 bases from J, the junction contained 5 bases not matched to a gene. This CDR3 is CASTDRGIEKLFF. The CDR3 DNA sequence: TGTGCCAGCACAGACAGGGGGATCGAAAAACTGTTTTTT.

The chain joins TRBV5-1 to TRBJ2-1; no clear D. Germline V lookup: CDR1 SGHRS, CDR2 YFSETQ. The CDR3 contains 13 residues. V was pared by 0 bases and J by 5 bases, with 6 bases between. DNA of the CDR3: TGCGCCAGCAGCTTGGCCACTGACAATGAGCAGTTCTTC. Translated, it gives CASSLATDNEQFF.

This chain connects TRBV7-8 to TRBJ2-6; 9 bases align to TRBD1. CDR1 and CDR2 from the germline V gene are SGHVS and FQNEAQ. CDR3 size: 21 residues. V lost 2 bases and J lost 0; bases outside the gene matches: 14. For the CDR3, the DNA is TGTGCCAGCAGCTTAAAGGAACAGGGGGCCTCTGTCTTCTCTGGGGCCAACGTCCTGACTTTC. This sequence encodes CASSLKEQGASVFSGANVLTF.

The CDR3 loop reads CASRVLEADTQYF. In DNA form, the CDR3 reads TGTGCCAGCAGGGTCCTTGAGGCAGATACGCAGTATTTT. The J gene is TRBJ2-3, the V gene TRBV6-6; no reliable D call. The CDR3 extends over 13 amino acids. V dropped 6 bases and J dropped 4 bases, with 11 bases sitting between them. The germline gives CDR1 MNHNY, CDR2 SVGAGI (reference sequence).

This clone was seen only a few times. The chain couples TRBV15 to TRBJ2-7, with D unresolved. The CDR3 is 12 residues long. The germline V gene encodes CDR1 LNHNV and CDR2 YYDKDF (reference sequence). V dropped 3 bases and J dropped 6 bases, with 9 bases sitting between them. The CDR3 coding sequence is TGTGCCACCAGCAGGGCCCTAGGCGAGCAGTACTTC. It yields the protein CATSRALGEQYF.

The V gene is TRBV9, the J gene TRBJ2-5; 9 bases are a match to TRBD1. Germline assignment: CDR1 SGDLS and CDR2 YYNGEE. The CDR3 contains 14 residues. V shed 4 bases, J shed 5 bases, and the junction held 6 bases outside the gene matches. CDR3 in DNA: TGTGCCAGCAGCCGGGACAGGGAAGGGGAGACCCAGTACTTC. Its protein product is CASSRDREGETQYF.

This clone was detected only once. The gene calls are TRBV28 and TRBJ1-5, with a tentative D call TRBD1 (5 bases). Germline-derived CDR1 and CDR2 are MDHEN and SYDVKM. The V end lost 3 bases, the J end lost 5 bases, and 8 bases lay between the germline ends. The CDR3 loop spans 13 amino acids. CDR3 sequence reads: CASSFRVHQPQHF. DNA of the CDR3: TGTGCCAGCAGTTTCAGGGTCCATCAGCCCCAGCATTTT.

V and J are TRBV5-4 and TRBJ1-1, with D perhaps TRBD1 (5 bases). V lost 1 base and J lost 4, with 5 bases in between. Germline V lookup: CDR1 SGHNT, CDR2 YYREEE (reference sequence). This CDR3 contains 12 residues. CDR3 in amino acids: CASSLQGTEAFF. The CDR3 nucleotides are TGTGCCAGCAGCTTGCAGGGCACTGAAGCTTTCTTT.

The chain recombines TRBV4-2 with TRBJ2-2; D might be TRBD1 (6 bases). This CDR3 comprises 15 residues. Germline V CDR1 and CDR2: LGHNA, YNFKEQ. V gave up 1 base and J gave up 0 bases, with 6 bases separating them. The CDR3 DNA reads TGTGCCAGCAGCCAAGGGACAGCGAACACCGGGGAGCTGTTTTTT. It yields the protein CASSQGTANTGELFF.

The CDR3 DNA is TGTGCCTGGAGTGTAGGGGCAGGGGGCAAGGGAGAAAAACTGTTTTTT. This sequence encodes CAWSVGAGGKGEKLFF. The chain is built from TRBV30 and TRBJ1-4; the match to TRBD1 covers 8 bases. CDR1 GTSNPN and CDR2 SVGIG come from the germline V gene (reference sequence). The CDR3 covers 16 residues. V was pared by 0 bases and J by 8 bases, with 11 bases of the junction left unmatched.

The rearrangement uses TRBV19 and TRBJ2-5; TRBD2 matches at 8 bases. This CDR3 comprises 14 residues. V was clipped by 6 bases and J by 8 bases; unmatched bases: 11. Germline values: CDR1 LNHDA, CDR2 SQIVND (reference sequence). The CDR3 DNA sequence: TGTGCCAGTAGAGGAGGTAGCGGGGTAGGAACCCAGTACTTC. It translates to CASRGGSGVGTQYF.

The chain employs TRBV10-1 and TRBJ2-3; 14 nucleotides align to TRBD2. The CDR3 loop spans 15 amino acids. Germline V gene sequence: CDR1 WNHNN, CDR2 SYGVQD (reference sequence). V dropped 2 bases and J dropped 8; count of bases not matched to a gene: 3. CDR3 bases: TGCGCCAGCAGTGAGGCGGGACTAGCGGGAGTTACGCAGTATTTT. This sequence encodes CASSEAGLAGVTQYF.